This entry concerns a single TCR beta chain. CDR3 size: 13 residues. V shed 5 bases and J 10 bases; nucleotides not matched to a gene: 8. Germline loops: CDR1 MNHEY, CDR2 SMNVEV (reference sequence). The protocol was immunoSEQ multiplex PCR, while the TCRdb copy is restricted to in-frame clones and leaves out a portion. Altogether about 330,000 clones are present, roughly 83% being singletons, with the ten largest covering about 1.6%. The data belong to a study of blood T cell repertoires in COVID-19. The sample comprised peripheral blood. The sequence derives from a woman aged 45 to 65 with acute or convalescent COVID-19. The chain links TRBV27 to TRBJ2-1; 7 nucleotides agree with TRBD2. CDR3 region: CASSLQAGREQFF. The CDR3 DNA is TGTGCCAGCAGTCTACAGGCCGGGAGGGAGCAGTTCTTC.